This T cell receptor beta chain is drawn from a study of blood T cell repertoires in COVID-19. Overall study: Acute and convalescent COVID-19 specimens originated in the United States, Italy and Spain. Sources were T cells, B-cell-depleted T cells, or PBMCs; the material itself was cDNA or gDNA.

TCRdb keeps only in-frame clones here, not all; method: immunoSEQ multiplex PCR. The sample carries fewer than 150,000 clones, around 90% recorded once. This CDR3 has 18 residues. Germline CDR1 SGHAT, CDR2 FQNNGV. Trimming cost V 5 bases and J 5 bases; bases outside gene matches: 20. The sample comprised peripheral blood. The chain carries TRBV11-2 and TRBJ2-5; 7 nucleotides agree with TRBD1. The sequence derives from a woman aged 45-60 years with acute or convalescent COVID-19. CDR3 protein: CASSPLVRTGPQGETQYF. CDR3 DNA: TGTGCCAGCAGCCCATTGGTTCGGACAGGCCCCCAGGGGGAGACCCAGTACTTC.